Listed here are 27 T cell receptor beta chains from one sample, sequenced in a study of CXCR3-negative and CXCR3-positive naive CD8 T cells. Study findings and constraints: CXCR3-positive naive cells carried more hydrophobic TRB CDR3s than CXCR3-negative naive cells did.

Their antigen targets remain unknown. Researchers prepared the TRB cDNA libraries using 5' RACE with UMI labels. TCRdb reprocessed the 5' RACE reads and reports one entry per CDR3 protein, with no DNA. The sample data list approximately 100,000 distinct CDR3 sequences. Sequenced sample: naive CXCR3+ CD8+ T cells from blood. Subset indicated: CD45RO-CCR7+CD27+CD95- naive CD8+ T cells expressing CXCR3 (TNR3+). These receptors all stem from a human donor in good health. Some clones in this sample may be carry-over from other donors' samples.

The rearrangement uses TRBV6-5 and TRBJ2-3; TCRdb's assignment of TRBD2 cannot be checked, as there is no DNA. The length of the CDR3 is 17 residues. Germline V CDR1 and CDR2: MNHEY, SVGAGI. The CDR3 loop is CASSYSPAGPSTDTQYF.

The chain is built from TRBV29-1 and TRBJ2-7; as DNA is missing, the TRBD1 call by TCRdb cannot be tested. CDR1 and CDR2 from the germline V gene are SQVTM and ANQGSEA. This CDR3 region has 16 residues. CDR3 sequence reads: CSVEDRDRGFSYEQYF.

This chain connects TRBV5-1 to TRBJ2-7. Germline CDR1 and CDR2: SGHRS and YFSETQ. This CDR3 has 13 amino acids. CDR3 region: CASSSDRGYEQYF.

V gene TRBV4-1 combines with J gene TRBJ1-1; with no DNA, the TCRdb D assignment of TRBD1 cannot be verified. This CDR3 has 16 residues. Germline loops: CDR1 MGHRA, CDR2 YSYEKL. The chain's CDR3 is CASSSLPPGGATEAFF.

V is TRBV12-3 or TRBV12-4 and J is TRBJ1-3; TCRdb indicates TRBD1, and absent DNA this call remains unverified. The CDR3 extends over 16 amino acids. This CDR3 is CASSLSGAGSGNTIYF.

The V and J genes are TRBV6-6 and TRBJ2-1; TCRdb's assignment of TRBD1 cannot be checked, as there is no DNA. The CDR3 has 15 amino acids. The germline CDR1 and CDR2 sequences are MNHNY and SVGAGI (reference sequence). The CDR3 here is CASSHRQGEYNEQFF.

This chain uses TRBV11-1 with TRBJ2-1; TCRdb names TRBD2, which stays unverified in the absence of DNA. Germline lookup yields CDR1 SGHAT and CDR2 FQDESV (reference sequence). The CDR3 spans 15 residues. CDR3 loop: CASSFGTSGSREQFF.

V gene TRBV11-3 combines with J gene TRBJ2-1; lacking DNA, the TRBD2 call made by TCRdb goes unchecked. This CDR3 is built from 15 residues. In germline, CDR1 is SGHNT, CDR2 YENEEA. This CDR3 is CASSPGTSEGDEQFF. Based on the CDR3 plus reference TRBV11-3 and TRBJ2-1, the full variable domain is EAGVVQSPRYKIIEKKQPVAFWCNPISGHNTLYWYLQNLGQGPELLIRYENEEAVDDSQLPKDRFSAERLKGVDSTLKIQPAELGDSAVYLCASSPGTSEGDEQFFGPGTRLTVL.

The chain combines TRBV7-6 with TRBJ1-5. The V gene's germline CDR1 is SGHVS and CDR2 FNYEAQ. This CDR3 region has 12 residues. The CDR3 loop is CASSLADQPQHF.

The rearrangement joins TRBV6-6 to TRBJ2-1; TCRdb's D call, TRBD2, is unchecked because there is no DNA. The CDR3 loop spans 18 amino acids. Per germline, CDR1 MNHNY and CDR2 SVGAGI (reference sequence). This CDR3 reads CASSYLSTGTSGTYEQFF.

The chain employs TRBV19 and TRBJ2-7; TCRdb indicates TRBD2, and absent DNA this call remains unverified. Per the germline V gene, CDR1 is LNHDA and CDR2 is SQIVND (reference sequence). CDR3 length: 15 residues. The CDR3 spells CASSPLADARGEQYF.

The genes are TRBV7-3 and TRBJ2-7. The CDR3 extends over 14 amino acids. Per the germline V gene, CDR1 is SGHTA and CDR2 is FQGTGA. This CDR3 reads CASSGWGGPYEQYF. The whole variable domain, filled in from reference TRBV7-3 and TRBJ2-7, reads GAGVSQTPSNKVTEKGKYVELRCDPISGHTALYWYRQSLGQGPEFLIYFQGTGAADDSGLPNDRFFAVRPEGSVSTLKIQRTERGDSAVYLCASSGWGGPYEQYFGPGTRLTVT.

V is TRBV21-1 and J is TRBJ1-2; the TRBD1 assignment by TCRdb is unverifiable without DNA. TRBV21-1 represents a pseudogene. The CDR3 has 16 residues. The CDR3 sequence is CASSKEYRGHDYGYTF.

The chain uses TRBV28 and TRBJ2-6; lacking DNA, the TRBD2 call made by TCRdb goes unchecked. The germline CDR1 and CDR2 sequences are MDHEN and SYDVKM. The CDR3 runs 18 residues. CDR3 in amino acids: CASSFSVAGAPGANVLTF.

This rearrangement joins TRBV29-1 to TRBJ1-2; TCRdb's D gene call, TRBD1, goes unchecked for lack of DNA. The V gene's germline CDR1 is SQVTM and CDR2 ANQGSEA. The length of the CDR3 is 12 residues. CDR3 sequence reads: CSVVRGGLGYTF.

The gene calls are TRBV29-1 and TRBJ2-2; there is no DNA to check the TCRdb D call of TRBD2. Germline V gene data show CDR1 as SQVTM and CDR2 as ANQGSEA. This CDR3 comprises 15 residues. The CDR3: CSVEASSYNTGELFF.

This chain connects TRBV12-3 or TRBV12-4 to TRBJ2-1; TCRdb's D call, TRBD2, is unchecked because there is no DNA. The CDR3 contains 13 residues. The chain's CDR3 is CASSFGLYNEQFF.

This sequence joins TRBV11-2 and TRBJ2-1; the D call of TRBD2 rests on TCRdb alone, since no DNA is present to check it. The CDR3 extends over 14 amino acids. Germline loops: CDR1 SGHAT, CDR2 FQNNGV. This chain's CDR3 is CASSSWTSSNEQFF. Full variable domain (remainder filled in from reference TRBV11-2 and TRBJ2-1): EAGVAQSPRYKIIEKRQSVAFWCNPISGHATLYWYQQILGQGPKLLIQFQNNGVVDDSQLPKDRFSAERLKGVDSTLKIQPAKLEDSAVYLCASSSWTSSNEQFFGPGTRLTVL.

The chain links TRBV29-1 to TRBJ2-7. The CDR3 runs 13 residues. In germline, CDR1 is SQVTM, CDR2 ANQGSEA. The CDR3 loop is CSVEGGQPYEQYF.

V usage is TRBV5-5 and J usage is TRBJ2-2; TCRdb gives TRBD1 as the D gene, but with no DNA this cannot be confirmed. The CDR3 spans 14 residues. Germline V gene sequence: CDR1 SGHKS, CDR2 YYEKEE (reference sequence). This CDR3 is CASSEGQNTGELFF.

This chain connects TRBV27 to TRBJ2-1; there is no DNA to check the TCRdb D call of TRBD1. The CDR3 sequence is 15 residues long. The germline CDR1 and CDR2 sequences are MNHEY and SMNVEV (reference sequence). This CDR3 is CASSLAGQANNEQFF.

The chain employs TRBV4-3 and TRBJ2-7. The CDR3 covers 13 residues. Germline values: CDR1 LGHNA, CDR2 YSLEER. The CDR3 loop reads CASSQDFLYEQYF.

The CDR3 sequence: CSVTGDSSYDQYF. This chain connects TRBV29-1 to TRBJ2-7; TCRdb picks TRBD1, but there is no DNA to check that call. Looked up from germline, CDR1 is SQVTM and CDR2 is ANQGSEA. This CDR3 comprises 13 residues.

The V gene is TRBV7-9, the J gene TRBJ1-5; the D gene TCRdb calls, TRBD1, cannot be checked with no DNA. The CDR3 runs to 15 residues. Germline CDR1 SEHNR, CDR2 FQNEAQ (reference sequence). This CDR3 reads CASSSPGTSNQPQHF. The whole variable domain, filled in from reference TRBV7-9 and TRBJ1-5, reads DTGVSQNPRHKITKRGQNVTFRCDPISEHNRLYWYRQTLGQGPEFLTYFQNEAQLEKSRLLSDRFSAERPKGSFSTLEIQRTEQGDSAMYLCASSSPGTSNQPQHFGDGTRLSIL.

This chain joins TRBV28 and TRBJ2-1. The CDR3 has 14 amino acids. Germline CDR1 and CDR2: MDHEN and SYDVKM. The CDR3 protein is CASSFRTVENEQFF.

The chain uses TRBV16 and TRBJ1-2. The germline V gene has CDR1 KGHSY and CDR2 FQNENV. CDR3 size: 15 residues. CDR3 amino acids: CASSQSAYTNYGYTF.

V and J are TRBV18 and TRBJ2-7. This CDR3 is 13 amino acids long. The germline V gene has CDR1 KGHSH and CDR2 LQKENI. CDR3 loop: CASSSDSSYEQYF. Full variable domain (rest looked up from reference TRBV18 and TRBJ2-7): NAGVMQNPRHLVRRRGQEARLRCSPMKGHSHVYWYRQLPEEGLKFMVYLQKENIIDESGMPKERFSAEFPKEGPSILRIQQVVRGDSAAYFCASSSDSSYEQYFGPGTRLTVT.